This TCR beta chain was documented in a study of shared T cell receptors in the human thymus. The germline gives CDR1 SGHAT, CDR2 FQNNGV. The CDR3 loop spans 15 amino acids. The data were produced by immunoSEQ multiplex PCR, yet TCRdb's version contains in-frame clones alone and is incomplete. The sample has 600,000 to 900,000 clones; around 85% are singletons. These data also featured in a second study, about human thymus T cells. That paper states: Surgeons resected thymus tissue during corrective heart surgery.

V is TRBV11-2 and J is TRBJ1-2; 7 nucleotides agree with TRBD1. What was sequenced was thymocytes. This TCR was recovered from a girl in the first two years of life with a congenital heart defect. The CDR3 region is CAPAPRTGPIRGYTF. The CDR3 DNA reads as TGTGCTCCAGCCCCTCGGACAGGCCCTATCCGTGGCTACACCTTC.